The 17 T cell receptor beta chains listed next were all sequenced from one sample in a study of early T cells in non-severe SARS-CoV-2 infection. TCRdb fed the 5' RACE reads into MiXCR, producing one record per CDR3 protein. This table has 20,000 to 25,000 distinct CDR3 sequences, 4.5% to 5% appearing once. The sample taken for sequencing was whole blood. The receptors were gathered from an adult who was a healthcare worker with PCR-confirmed SARS-CoV-2 infection or an uninfected control (not recorded which).

Sample share makes this clonotype medium-sized. The chain couples TRBV5-1 to TRBJ1-3; no definite D call. The CDR3 spans 12 residues. Looked up from germline, CDR1 is SGHRS and CDR2 is YFSETQ. Trimming cost V 4 bases and J 3 bases, with 5 bases left between them. CDR3 protein: CASSRDGNTIYF. Written as DNA, the CDR3 is TGCGCCAGCAGCCGAGATGGAAACACCATATATTTT.

The sample holds many counts of this clonotype. The rearrangement joins TRBV6-6 to TRBJ2-7, with D possibly being TRBD2 (6 bases). Trimming stripped 5 bases from V and 2 bases from J, with 16 bases between. Germline-derived CDR1 and CDR2 are MNHNY and SVGAGI (reference sequence). CDR3 length: 15 amino acids. The CDR3 coding sequence is TGTGCCAGCAGTACCCCGACTAGGGATCCCTACGAGCAGTACTTC. The encoded protein is CASSTPTRDPYEQYF.

This clonotype has a count of ten or more. V is TRBV10-3 and J is TRBJ1-6; 9 nucleotides line up with TRBD1. Per germline, CDR1 ENHRY and CDR2 SYGVKD. V shed 8 bases and J 10 bases; nucleotides not matched to a gene: 15. This CDR3 contains 16 residues. The CDR3 sequence: CAIGQNPGQGKSPLHF. For the CDR3, the DNA is TGTGCCATCGGACAAAACCCGGGACAGGGTAAATCACCCCTCCACTTT.

This clonotype was recorded at least ten times. The chain employs TRBV7-2 and TRBJ2-3, with D unresolved. CDR1 and CDR2 (germline): SGHTA, FQGNSA. The CDR3 spans 13 residues. V was clipped by 5 bases and J by 2 bases, with 8 bases between them. CDR3 residues: CASSPGFTDTQYF. CDR3 sequence (DNA): TGTGCCAGCAGCCCTGGTTTCACAGATACGCAGTATTTT.

This clonotype was observed a handful of times. The chain recombines TRBV7-2 with TRBJ2-3; D gene unclear. Trimming left V 1 base short and J 4 bases short, with 12 bases between. This CDR3 is 15 amino acids long. Germline CDR1 and CDR2: SGHTA and FQGNSA. The chain's CDR3 is CASSLVGQTADTQYF. The CDR3 region has the DNA TGTGCCAGCAGCTTAGTGGGTCAGACTGCAGATACGCAGTATTTT.

This clonotype was counted between two and nine times. The rearrangement links TRBV18 to TRBJ1-1, with D perhaps TRBD1 (5 bases). CDR3 length: 16 residues. V was clipped by 2 bases and J by 1 base, with 14 bases between them. The germline V gene encodes CDR1 KGHSH and CDR2 LQKENI. DNA for the CDR3: TGTGCCAGCTCACCAATCAAGGCAGGGCCGAACACTGAAGCTTTCTTT. It codes for CASSPIKAGPNTEAFF. Complete variable domain (other parts from reference TRBV18 and TRBJ1-1): NAGVMQNPRHLVRRRGQEARLRCSPMKGHSHVYWYRQLPEEGLKFMVYLQKENIIDESGMPKERFSAEFPKEGPSILRIQQVVRGDSAAYFCASSPIKAGPNTEAFFGQGTRLTVV.

The table lists this clonotype with many counts. The V gene is TRBV3-1, the J gene TRBJ1-1, with 9 bases lining up with TRBD1. The CDR3 spans 15 residues. Germline V gene sequence: CDR1 LGHDT, CDR2 YNNKEL (reference sequence). V lost 0 bases and J lost 5; bases outside the gene matches: 4. CDR3 coding DNA: TGTGCCAGCAGCCAAGATTGGGGACAGGGAACTGAAGCTTTCTTT. Protein: CASSQDWGQGTEAFF.

The chain recombines TRBV18 with TRBJ2-7; possibly TRBD2 for D (6 bases). Germline-derived CDR1 and CDR2 are KGHSH and LQKENI. The CDR3 contains 15 residues. The V end lost 3 bases, the J end lost 1 base, and 13 bases lay between the germline ends. The CDR3 DNA is TGTGCCAGCTCACCGATCCGAGGGACTTCCTACGAGCAGTACTTC. Translated: CASSPIRGTSYEQYF.

Sample share makes this clonotype medium-sized. This chain joins TRBV19 and TRBJ1-2; possibly TRBD1 for D (5 bases). The CDR3 has 17 amino acids. The V gene lost 0 bases and the J gene lost 4 bases, with 18 bases spanning the gap. From germline, CDR1 is LNHDA and CDR2 SQIVND (reference sequence). This CDR3 is CASSIDIQTGSSYGYTF. CDR3 sequence (DNA): TGTGCCAGTAGTATAGATATTCAAACAGGCTCCTCCTATGGCTACACCTTC.

The chain employs TRBV5-1 and TRBJ2-7, with a weak D call TRBD1 (6 bases). Germline CDR1 SGHRS, CDR2 YFSETQ. V was pared by 4 bases and J by 2 bases, with 13 bases between. This CDR3 region has 14 residues. The CDR3 reads CASSPRDIAYEQYF. The DNA of the CDR3 is TGCGCCAGCAGCCCGAGGGACATCGCCTACGAGCAGTACTTC.

This clonotype counts as medium-sized. The chain links TRBV7-2 to TRBJ1-2; D remains ambiguous. Deletions cut 4 bases from V and 4 bases from J, with 10 bases between. Germline CDR1 and CDR2: SGHTA and FQGNSA. The CDR3 loop spans 13 amino acids. CDR3: CASSSPRAYGYTF. Written as DNA, the CDR3 is TGTGCCAGCAGCTCCCCACGGGCCTATGGCTACACCTTC.

This clonotype was recorded many times. The chain uses TRBV7-6 and TRBJ2-3, with 10 nucleotides matching TRBD2. The trim removed 1 base at V and 2 bases at J, leaving 3 bases unmatched. Per the germline V gene, CDR1 is SGHVS and CDR2 is FNYEAQ. The CDR3 length is 16 residues. The CDR3 DNA reads as TGTGCCAGCAGCTTAGATCTAGCGGGGGACACAGATACGCAGTATTTT. Its protein product is CASSLDLAGDTDTQYF.

Ten or more counts support this clonotype. V and J are TRBV11-1 and TRBJ2-3; 7 bases agree with TRBD2. CDR1 is SGHAT, CDR2 FQDESV, per germline (reference sequence). J gave up 2 bases and V 2 bases, and 10 bases lay outside the gene matches. The CDR3 length is 17 residues. Here the CDR3 DNA reads TGTGCCAGCAGCTTAATGCGGCTAGCGGCGGTCACAGATACGCAGTATTTT. Translation gives CASSLMRLAAVTDTQYF.

Many counts were recorded for this clonotype. The chain joins TRBV7-2 to TRBJ2-3; D unclear. Trimming took off 1 base at V and 2 bases at J, with 7 bases between the two ends. There are 14 residues in the CDR3. The germline V gene encodes CDR1 SGHTA and CDR2 FQGNSA. CDR3 nucleotides: TGTGCCAGCAGCTTAGAGCCAGCCACAGATACGCAGTATTTT. This codes for CASSLEPATDTQYF.

This clonotype was detected ten times or more. The chain couples TRBV7-9 to TRBJ2-3, with no clear D. The CDR3 spans 11 residues. Germline CDR1 SEHNR, CDR2 FQNEAQ (reference sequence). V was pared by 5 bases and J by 11 bases, with 11 bases between. The DNA for the CDR3 is TGTGCCAGCAGCACGCTGATACGGCAGTATTTT. This translates into CASSTLIRQYF.

This clonotype has a count of ten or more. The rearrangement links TRBV3-1 to TRBJ2-1, with 7 bases identical to TRBD1. The V gene end was trimmed by 6 bases and the J gene end by 2 bases; junction bases not matched to a gene: 4. The CDR3 has 14 amino acids. CDR1 is LGHDT, CDR2 YNNKEL, per germline (reference sequence). The DNA for the CDR3 is TGTGCCAGCAGTCACAGGGGCCCCTACAATGAGCAGTTCTTC. Translation: CASSHRGPYNEQFF.

This clonotype came up a few times. V gene TRBV10-3 combines with J gene TRBJ2-7, with 10 nucleotides matching TRBD2. CDR3 size: 13 residues. Trimming removed 4 bases from V and 7 bases from J; junction bases left unmatched: 4. Germline assignment: CDR1 ENHRY and CDR2 SYGVKD. CDR3 nucleotides: TGTGCCATCAGTGCGGGACTAGCGCCTGAGCAGTACTTC. It yields the protein CAISAGLAPEQYF.